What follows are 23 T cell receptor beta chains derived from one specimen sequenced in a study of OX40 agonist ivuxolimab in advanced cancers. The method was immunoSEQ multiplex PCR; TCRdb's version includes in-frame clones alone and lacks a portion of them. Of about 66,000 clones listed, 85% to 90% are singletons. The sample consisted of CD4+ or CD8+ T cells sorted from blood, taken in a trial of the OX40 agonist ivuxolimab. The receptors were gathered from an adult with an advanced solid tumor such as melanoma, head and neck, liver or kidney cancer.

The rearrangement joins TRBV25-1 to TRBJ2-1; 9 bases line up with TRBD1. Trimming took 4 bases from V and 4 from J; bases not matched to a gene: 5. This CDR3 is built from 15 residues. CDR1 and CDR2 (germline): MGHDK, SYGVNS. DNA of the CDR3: TGTGCCAGCAGTGGGACAGGGGCTAAATACAATGAGCAGTTCTTC. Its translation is CASSGTGAKYNEQFF.

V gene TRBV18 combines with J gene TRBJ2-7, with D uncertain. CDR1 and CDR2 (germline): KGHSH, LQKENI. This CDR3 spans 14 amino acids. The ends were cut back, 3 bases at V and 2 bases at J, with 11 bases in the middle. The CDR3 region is CASSPISSPYEQYF. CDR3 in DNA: TGTGCCAGCTCACCCATAAGTTCCCCCTACGAGCAGTACTTC.

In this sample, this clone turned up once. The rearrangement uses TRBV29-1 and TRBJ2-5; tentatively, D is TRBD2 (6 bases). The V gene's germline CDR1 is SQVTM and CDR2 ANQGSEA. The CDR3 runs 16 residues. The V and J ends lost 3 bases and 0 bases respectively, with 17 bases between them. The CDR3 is CSVDPDARGYQETQYF. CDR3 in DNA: TGCAGCGTTGACCCGGACGCCCGGGGGTACCAAGAGACCCAGTACTTC.

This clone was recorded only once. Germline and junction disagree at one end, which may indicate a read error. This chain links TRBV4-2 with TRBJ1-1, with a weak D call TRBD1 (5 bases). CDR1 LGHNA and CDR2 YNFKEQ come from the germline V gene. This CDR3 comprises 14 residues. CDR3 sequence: CASSQEILGGAAFF. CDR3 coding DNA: TGTGCCAGCAGTCAAGAGATCTTGGGGGGAGCAGCTTTCTTT.

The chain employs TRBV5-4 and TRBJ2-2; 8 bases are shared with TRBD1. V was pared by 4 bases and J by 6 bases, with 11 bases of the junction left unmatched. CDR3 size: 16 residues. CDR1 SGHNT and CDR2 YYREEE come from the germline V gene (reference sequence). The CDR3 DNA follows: TGTGCCAGCAGCCCCCCGGACAGGGCGGTACCCGGGGAGCTGTTTTTT. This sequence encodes CASSPPDRAVPGELFF. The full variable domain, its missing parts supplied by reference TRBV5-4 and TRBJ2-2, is ETGVTQSPTHLIKTRGQQVTLRCSSQSGHNTVSWYQQALGQGPQFIFQYYREEENGRGNFPPRFSGLQFPNYSSELNVNALELDDSALYLCASSPPDRAVPGELFFGEGSRLTVL.

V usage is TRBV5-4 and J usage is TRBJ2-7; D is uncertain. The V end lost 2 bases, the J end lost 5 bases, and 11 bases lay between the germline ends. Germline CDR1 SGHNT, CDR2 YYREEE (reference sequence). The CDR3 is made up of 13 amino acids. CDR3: CASSFPDSNEQYF. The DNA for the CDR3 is TGTGCCAGCAGCTTCCCAGATTCCAACGAGCAGTACTTC.

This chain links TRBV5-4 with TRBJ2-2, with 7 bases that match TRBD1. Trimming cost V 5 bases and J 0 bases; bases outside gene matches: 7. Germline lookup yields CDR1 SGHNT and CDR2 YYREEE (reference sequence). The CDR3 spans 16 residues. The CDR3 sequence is CASSSRQGTNTGELFF. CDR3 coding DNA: TGTGCCAGCAGTTCCCGACAGGGAACGAACACCGGGGAGCTGTTTTTT. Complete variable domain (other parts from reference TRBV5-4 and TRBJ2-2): ETGVTQSPTHLIKTRGQQVTLRCSSQSGHNTVSWYQQALGQGPQFIFQYYREEENGRGNFPPRFSGLQFPNYSSELNVNALELDDSALYLCASSSRQGTNTGELFFGEGSRLTVL.

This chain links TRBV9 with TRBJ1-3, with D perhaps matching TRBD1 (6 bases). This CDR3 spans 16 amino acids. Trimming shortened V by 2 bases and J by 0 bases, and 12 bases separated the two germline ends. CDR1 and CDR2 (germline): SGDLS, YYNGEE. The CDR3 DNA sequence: TGTGCCAGCAGCGTCAGGGGCCCCTTCTCTGGAAACACCATATATTTT. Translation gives CASSVRGPFSGNTIYF.

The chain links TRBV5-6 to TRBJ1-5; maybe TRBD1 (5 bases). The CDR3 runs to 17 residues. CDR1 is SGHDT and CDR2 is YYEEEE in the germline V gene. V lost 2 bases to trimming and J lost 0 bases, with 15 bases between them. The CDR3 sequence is CASSFWDGGGSNQPQHF. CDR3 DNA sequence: TGTGCCAGCAGCTTCTGGGACGGAGGAGGTAGCAATCAGCCCCAGCATTTT.

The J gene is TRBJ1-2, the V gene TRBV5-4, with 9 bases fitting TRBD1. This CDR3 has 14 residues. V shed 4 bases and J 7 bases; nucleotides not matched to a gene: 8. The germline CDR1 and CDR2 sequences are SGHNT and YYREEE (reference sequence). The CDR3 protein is CASSTGQGRGGYTF. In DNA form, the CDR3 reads TGTGCCAGCAGCACAGGACAGGGGAGGGGTGGCTACACCTTC.

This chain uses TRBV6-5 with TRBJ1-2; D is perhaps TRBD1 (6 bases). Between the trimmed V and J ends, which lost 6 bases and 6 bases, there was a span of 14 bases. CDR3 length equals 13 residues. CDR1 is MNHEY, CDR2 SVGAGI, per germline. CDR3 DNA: TGTGCCAGCAGCTGGACAGCACTAGATGGCTACACCTTC. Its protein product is CASSWTALDGYTF.

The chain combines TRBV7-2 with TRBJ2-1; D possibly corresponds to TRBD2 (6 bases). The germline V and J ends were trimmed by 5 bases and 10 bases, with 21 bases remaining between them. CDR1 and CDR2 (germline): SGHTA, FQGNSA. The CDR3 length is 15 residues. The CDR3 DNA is TGTGCCAGCAGCGACGGCGCGGGGAGATTTGGAGAGCAGTTCTTC. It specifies CASSDGAGRFGEQFF.

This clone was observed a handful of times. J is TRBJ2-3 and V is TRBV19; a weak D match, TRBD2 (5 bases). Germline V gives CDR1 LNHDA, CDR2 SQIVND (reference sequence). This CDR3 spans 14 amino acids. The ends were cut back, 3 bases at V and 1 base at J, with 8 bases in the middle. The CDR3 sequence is CASSIGVRTDTQYF. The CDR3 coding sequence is TGTGCCAGTAGTATCGGGGTCCGCACAGATACGCAGTATTTT.

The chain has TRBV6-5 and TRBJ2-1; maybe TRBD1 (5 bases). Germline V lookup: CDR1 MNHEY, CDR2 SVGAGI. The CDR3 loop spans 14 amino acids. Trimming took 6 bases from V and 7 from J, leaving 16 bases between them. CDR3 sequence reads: CASSRDRDRNEQFF. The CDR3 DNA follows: TGTGCCAGCAGCCGAGACAGAGATCGGAATGAGCAGTTCTTC.

CDR3 nucleotide sequence: TGTGCCAGCAGCCTATCCGGGACTCTGTCCTACAATGAGCAGTTCTTC. Translating gives CASSLSGTLSYNEQFF. This chain connects TRBV7-2 to TRBJ2-1; the D gene is possibly TRBD2 (6 bases). Germline CDR1 is SGHTA and CDR2 is FQGNSA. The CDR3 extends over 16 amino acids. V was trimmed by 5 bases and J by 1 base, leaving 15 bases between them.

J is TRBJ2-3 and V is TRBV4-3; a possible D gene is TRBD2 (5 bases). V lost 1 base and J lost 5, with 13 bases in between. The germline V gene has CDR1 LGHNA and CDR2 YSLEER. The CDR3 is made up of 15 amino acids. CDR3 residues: CASSQVGSRVDTQYF. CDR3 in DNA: TGCGCCAGCAGCCAAGTCGGGTCGAGGGTAGATACGCAGTATTTT.

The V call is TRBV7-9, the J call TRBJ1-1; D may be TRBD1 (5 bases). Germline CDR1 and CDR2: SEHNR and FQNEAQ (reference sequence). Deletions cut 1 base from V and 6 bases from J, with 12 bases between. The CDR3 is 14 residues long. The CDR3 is CASSLDGGMAEAFF. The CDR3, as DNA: TGTGCCAGCAGCTTAGACGGGGGGATGGCTGAAGCTTTCTTT. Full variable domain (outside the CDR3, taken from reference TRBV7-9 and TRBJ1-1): DTGVSQNPRHKITKRGQNVTFRCDPISEHNRLYWYRQTLGQGPEFLTYFQNEAQLEKSRLLSDRFSAERPKGSFSTLEIQRTEQGDSAMYLCASSLDGGMAEAFFGQGTRLTVV.

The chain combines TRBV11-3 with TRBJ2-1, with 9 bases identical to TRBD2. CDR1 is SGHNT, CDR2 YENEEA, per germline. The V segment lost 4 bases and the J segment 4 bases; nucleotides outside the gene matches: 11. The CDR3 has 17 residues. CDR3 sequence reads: CASSSITGTSRYNEQFF. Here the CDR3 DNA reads TGTGCCAGCAGCTCCATAACCGGGACTAGCAGGTACAATGAGCAGTTCTTC.

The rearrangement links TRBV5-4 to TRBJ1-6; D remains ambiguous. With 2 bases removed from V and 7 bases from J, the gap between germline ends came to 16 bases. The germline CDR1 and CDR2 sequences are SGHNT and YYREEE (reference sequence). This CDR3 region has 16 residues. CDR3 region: CASSLGLGAQNSPLHF. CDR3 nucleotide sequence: TGTGCCAGCAGCTTAGGCCTTGGTGCACAAAATTCACCCCTCCACTTT. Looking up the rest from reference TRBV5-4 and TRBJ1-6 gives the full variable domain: ETGVTQSPTHLIKTRGQQVTLRCSSQSGHNTVSWYQQALGQGPQFIFQYYREEENGRGNFPPRFSGLQFPNYSSELNVNALELDDSALYLCASSLGLGAQNSPLHFGNGTRLTVT.

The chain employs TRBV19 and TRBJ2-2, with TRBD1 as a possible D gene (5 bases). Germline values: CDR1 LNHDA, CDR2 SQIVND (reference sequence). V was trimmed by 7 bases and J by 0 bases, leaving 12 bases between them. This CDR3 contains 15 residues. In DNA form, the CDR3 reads TGTGCCAGTACAGTGGGGCAGGCGAACACCGGGGAGCTGTTTTTT. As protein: CASTVGQANTGELFF.

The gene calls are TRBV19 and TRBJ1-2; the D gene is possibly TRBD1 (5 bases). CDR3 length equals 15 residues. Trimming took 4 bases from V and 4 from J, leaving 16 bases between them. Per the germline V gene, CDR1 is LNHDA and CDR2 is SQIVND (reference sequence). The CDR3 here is CASSTSDGHSYGYTF. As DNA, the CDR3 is TGTGCCAGTAGTACCTCGGACGGACATAGCTATGGCTACACCTTC.

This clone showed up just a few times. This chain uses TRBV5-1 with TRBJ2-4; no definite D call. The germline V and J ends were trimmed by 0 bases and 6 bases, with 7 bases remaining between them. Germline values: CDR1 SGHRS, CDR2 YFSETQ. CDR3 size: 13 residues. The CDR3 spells CASSLGPTNIQYF. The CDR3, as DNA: TGCGCCAGCAGCTTGGGTCCTACAAACATTCAGTACTTC.

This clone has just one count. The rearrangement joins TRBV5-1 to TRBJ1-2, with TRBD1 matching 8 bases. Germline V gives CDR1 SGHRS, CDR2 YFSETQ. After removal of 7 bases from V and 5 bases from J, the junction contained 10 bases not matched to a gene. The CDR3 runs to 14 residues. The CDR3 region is CASGRTGLVYGYTF. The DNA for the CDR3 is TGCGCCAGCGGGAGGACAGGGCTAGTTTATGGCTACACCTTC.